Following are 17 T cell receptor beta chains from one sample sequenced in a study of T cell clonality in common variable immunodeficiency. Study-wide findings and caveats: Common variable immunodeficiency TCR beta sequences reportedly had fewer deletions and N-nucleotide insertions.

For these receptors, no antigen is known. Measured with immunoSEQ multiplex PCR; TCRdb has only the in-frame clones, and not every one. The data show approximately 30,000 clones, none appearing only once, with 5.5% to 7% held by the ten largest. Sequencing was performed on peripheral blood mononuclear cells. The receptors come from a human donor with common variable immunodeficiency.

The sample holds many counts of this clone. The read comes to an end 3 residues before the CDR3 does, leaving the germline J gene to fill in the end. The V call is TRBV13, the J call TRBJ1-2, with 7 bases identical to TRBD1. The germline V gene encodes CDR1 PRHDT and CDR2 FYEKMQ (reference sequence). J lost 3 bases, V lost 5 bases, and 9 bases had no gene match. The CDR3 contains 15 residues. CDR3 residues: CASSPTPTGDYGYTF. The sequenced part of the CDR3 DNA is TGTGCCAGCAGCCCAACCCCCACAGGGGACTATGGC.

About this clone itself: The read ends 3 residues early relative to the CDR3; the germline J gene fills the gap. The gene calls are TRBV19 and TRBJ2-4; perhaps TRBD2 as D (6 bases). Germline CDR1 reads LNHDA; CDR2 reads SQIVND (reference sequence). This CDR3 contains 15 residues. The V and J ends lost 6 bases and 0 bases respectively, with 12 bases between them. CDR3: CASRVFSGAKNIQYF. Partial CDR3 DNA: TGTGCCAGTAGGGTCTTTAGCGGAGCCAAAAACATT.

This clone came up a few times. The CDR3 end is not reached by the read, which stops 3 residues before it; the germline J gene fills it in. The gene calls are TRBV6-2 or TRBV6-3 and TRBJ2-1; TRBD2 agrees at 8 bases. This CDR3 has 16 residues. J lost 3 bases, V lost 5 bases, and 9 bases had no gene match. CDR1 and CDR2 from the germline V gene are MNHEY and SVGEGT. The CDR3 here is CASSNPIAGNYNEQFF. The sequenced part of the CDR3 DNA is TGTGCCAGCAGTAACCCCATAGCGGGGAACTACAATGAG.

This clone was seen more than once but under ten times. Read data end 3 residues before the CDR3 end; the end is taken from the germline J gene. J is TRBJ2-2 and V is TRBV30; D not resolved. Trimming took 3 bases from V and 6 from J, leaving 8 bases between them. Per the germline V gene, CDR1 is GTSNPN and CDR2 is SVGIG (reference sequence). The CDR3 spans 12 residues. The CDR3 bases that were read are TGTGCCTGGAGGTGTTCCGCCGGGGAG. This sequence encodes CAWRCSAGE. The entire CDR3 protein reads CAWRCSAGELFF.

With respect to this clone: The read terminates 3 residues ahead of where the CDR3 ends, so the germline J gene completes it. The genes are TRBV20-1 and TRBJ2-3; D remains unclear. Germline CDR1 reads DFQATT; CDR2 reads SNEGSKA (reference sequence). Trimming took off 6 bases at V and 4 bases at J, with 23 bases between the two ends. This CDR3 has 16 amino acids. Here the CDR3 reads CSAVPLQGAFPDTQYF. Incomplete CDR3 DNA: TGCAGTGCCGTGCCACTCCAAGGAGCGTTTCCAGATACG.

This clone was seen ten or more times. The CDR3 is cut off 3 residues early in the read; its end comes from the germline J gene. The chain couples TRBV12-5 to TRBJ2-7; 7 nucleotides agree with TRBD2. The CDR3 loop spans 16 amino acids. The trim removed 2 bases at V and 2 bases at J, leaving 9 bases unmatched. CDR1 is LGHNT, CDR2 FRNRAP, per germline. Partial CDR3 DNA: TGTGCTAGTGGTTTGTCAGATGGGGCGGGGGCCTACGAG. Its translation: CASGLSDGAGAYE. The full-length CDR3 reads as CASGLSDGAGAYEQYF.

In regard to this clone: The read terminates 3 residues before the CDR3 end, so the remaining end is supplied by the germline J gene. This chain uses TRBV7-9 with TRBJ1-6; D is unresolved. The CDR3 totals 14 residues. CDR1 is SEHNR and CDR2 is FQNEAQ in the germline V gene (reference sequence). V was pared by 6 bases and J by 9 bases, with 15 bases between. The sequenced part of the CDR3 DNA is TGTGCCAGCAGTGAGTCGGGGAACGGTTCACCC. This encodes CASSESGNGSP. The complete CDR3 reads CASSESGNGSPLHF.

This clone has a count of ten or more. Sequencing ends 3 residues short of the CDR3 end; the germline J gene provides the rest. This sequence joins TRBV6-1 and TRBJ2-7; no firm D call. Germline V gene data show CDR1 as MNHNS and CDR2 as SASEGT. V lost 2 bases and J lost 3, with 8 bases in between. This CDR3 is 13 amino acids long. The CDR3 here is CASSESKFYEQYF. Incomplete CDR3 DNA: TGTGCCAGCAGTGAATCTAAGTTCTACGAG.

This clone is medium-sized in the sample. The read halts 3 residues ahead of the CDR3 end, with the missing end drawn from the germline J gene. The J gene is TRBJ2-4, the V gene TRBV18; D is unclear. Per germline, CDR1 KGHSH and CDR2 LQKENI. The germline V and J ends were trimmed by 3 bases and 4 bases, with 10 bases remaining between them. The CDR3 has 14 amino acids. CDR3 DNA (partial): TGTGCCAGCTCACCCGAAGCTAGTAAAAACATT. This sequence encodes CASSPEASKNI. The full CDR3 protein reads CASSPEASKNIQYF.

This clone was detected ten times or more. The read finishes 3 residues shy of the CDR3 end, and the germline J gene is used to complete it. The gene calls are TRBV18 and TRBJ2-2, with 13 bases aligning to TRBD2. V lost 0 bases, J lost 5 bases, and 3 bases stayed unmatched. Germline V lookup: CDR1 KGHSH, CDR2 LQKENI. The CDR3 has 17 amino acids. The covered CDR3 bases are TGTGCCAGCTCACCACCGACTAGCGGGAGGAGGACCGGGGAG. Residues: CASSPPTSGRRTGE. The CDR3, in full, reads CASSPPTSGRRTGELFF. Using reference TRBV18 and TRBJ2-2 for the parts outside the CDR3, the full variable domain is NAGVMQNPRHLVRRRGQEARLRCSPMKGHSHVYWYRQLPEEGLKFMVYLQKENIIDESGMPKERFSAEFPKEGPSILRIQQVVRGDSAAYFCASSPPTSGRRTGELFFGEGSRLTVL.

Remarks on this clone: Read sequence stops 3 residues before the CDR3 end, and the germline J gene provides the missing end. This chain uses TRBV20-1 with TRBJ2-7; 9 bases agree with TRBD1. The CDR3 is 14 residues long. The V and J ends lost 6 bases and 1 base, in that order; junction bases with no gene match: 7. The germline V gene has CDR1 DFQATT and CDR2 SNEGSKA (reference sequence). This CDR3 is CSATGTGRSYEQYF. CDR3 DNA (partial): TGCAGTGCAACCGGGACAGGGAGATCCTACGAG.

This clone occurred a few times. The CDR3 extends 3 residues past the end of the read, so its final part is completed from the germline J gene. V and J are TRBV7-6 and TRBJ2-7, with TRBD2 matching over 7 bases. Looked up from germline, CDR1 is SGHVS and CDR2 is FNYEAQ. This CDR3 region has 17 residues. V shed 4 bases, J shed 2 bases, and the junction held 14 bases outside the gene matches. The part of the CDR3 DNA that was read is TGTGCCAGCAGCTCGTCCTCTAGCGGCCCAGGGCCCTACGAG. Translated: CASSSSSSGPGPYE. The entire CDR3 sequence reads CASSSSSSGPGPYEQYF.

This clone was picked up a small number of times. CDR3 sequence: CASSLAGQSYNEQFF. The covered CDR3 bases are TGTGCCAGCAGCTTAGCGGGACAGAGCTACAATGAG. The chain combines TRBV7-8 with TRBJ2-1, with 7 bases matching TRBD1. The CDR3 end lies 3 residues beyond the end of the read and is filled in from the germline J gene. This CDR3 comprises 15 residues. With V trimmed by 0 bases and J by 3 bases, 2 bases remained unmatched. Germline CDR1 is SGHVS and CDR2 is FQNEAQ.

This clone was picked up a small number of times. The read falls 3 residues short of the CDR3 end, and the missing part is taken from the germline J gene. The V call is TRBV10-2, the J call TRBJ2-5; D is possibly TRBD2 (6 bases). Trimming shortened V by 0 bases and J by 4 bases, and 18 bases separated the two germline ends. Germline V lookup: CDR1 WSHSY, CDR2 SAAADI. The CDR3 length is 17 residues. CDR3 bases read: TGCGCCAGCAGTGAGTCGAGGAGGGGAGACCTAATAGAGACC. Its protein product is CASSESRRGDLIET. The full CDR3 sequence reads CASSESRRGDLIETQYF.

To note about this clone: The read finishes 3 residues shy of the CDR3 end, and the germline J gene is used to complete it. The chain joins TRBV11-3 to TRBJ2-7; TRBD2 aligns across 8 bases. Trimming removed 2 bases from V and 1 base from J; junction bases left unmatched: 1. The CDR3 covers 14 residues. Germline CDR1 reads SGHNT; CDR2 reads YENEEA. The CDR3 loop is CASSLSGGSYEQYF. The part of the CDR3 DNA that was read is TGTGCCAGCAGCTTAAGCGGGGGTTCCTACGAG.

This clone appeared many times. The CDR3 here is CASIQDPGTYEQYF. CDR3 bases read: TGTGCCAGTATTCAGGATCCCGGGACTTACGAG. The chain combines TRBV2 with TRBJ2-7, with a weak D call TRBD2 (6 bases). The CDR3 end lies 3 residues beyond the end of the read and is filled in from the germline J gene. The CDR3 extends over 14 amino acids. The V end lost 9 bases, the J end lost 4 bases, and 19 bases lay between the germline ends. Germline V lookup: CDR1 SNHLY, CDR2 FYNNEI.

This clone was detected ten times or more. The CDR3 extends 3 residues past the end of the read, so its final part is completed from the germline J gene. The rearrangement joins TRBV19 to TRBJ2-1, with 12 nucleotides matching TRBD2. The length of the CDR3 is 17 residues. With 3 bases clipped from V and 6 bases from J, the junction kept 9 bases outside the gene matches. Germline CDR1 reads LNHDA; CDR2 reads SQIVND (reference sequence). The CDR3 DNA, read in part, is TGTGCCAGTAGTATGGATCTAGCGGGAGGGCCGATCAATGAG. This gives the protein CASSMDLAGGPINE. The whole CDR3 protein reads CASSMDLAGGPINEQFF.